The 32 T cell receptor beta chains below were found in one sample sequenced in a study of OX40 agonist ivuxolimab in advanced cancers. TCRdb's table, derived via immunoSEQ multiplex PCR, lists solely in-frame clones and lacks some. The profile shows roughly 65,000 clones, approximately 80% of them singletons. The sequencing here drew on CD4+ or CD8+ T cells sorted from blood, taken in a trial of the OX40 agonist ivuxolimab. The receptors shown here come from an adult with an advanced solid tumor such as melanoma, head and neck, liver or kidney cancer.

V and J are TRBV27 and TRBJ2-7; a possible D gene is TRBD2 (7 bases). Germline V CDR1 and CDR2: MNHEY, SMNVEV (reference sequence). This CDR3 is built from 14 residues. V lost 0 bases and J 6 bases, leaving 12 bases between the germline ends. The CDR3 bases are TGTGCCAGCAGTTTATCGAGGGGGGAGGGCGAGCAGTACTTC. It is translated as CASSLSRGEGEQYF.

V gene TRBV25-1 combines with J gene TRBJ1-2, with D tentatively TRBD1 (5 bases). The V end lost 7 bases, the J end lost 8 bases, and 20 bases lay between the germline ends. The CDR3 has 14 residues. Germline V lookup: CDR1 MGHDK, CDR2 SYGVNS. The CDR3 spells CASTPQSAGGGYTF. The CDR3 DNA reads TGTGCCAGCACCCCACAGTCGGCGGGGGGAGGCTACACCTTC.

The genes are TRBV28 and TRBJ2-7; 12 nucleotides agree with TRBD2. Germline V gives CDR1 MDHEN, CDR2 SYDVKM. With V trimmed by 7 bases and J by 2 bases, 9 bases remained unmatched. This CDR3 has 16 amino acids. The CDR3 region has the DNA TGTGCCAGCACTTCGGGCCTAGCGGGAGGGACCTACGAGCAGTACTTC. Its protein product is CASTSGLAGGTYEQYF.

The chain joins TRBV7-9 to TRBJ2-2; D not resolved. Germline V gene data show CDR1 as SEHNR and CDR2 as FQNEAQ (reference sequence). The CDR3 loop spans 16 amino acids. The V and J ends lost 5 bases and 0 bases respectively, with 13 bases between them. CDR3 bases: TGTGCCAGCAGCCCGGACGGCCCCGCGAACACCGGGGAGCTGTTTTTT. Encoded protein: CASSPDGPANTGELFF.

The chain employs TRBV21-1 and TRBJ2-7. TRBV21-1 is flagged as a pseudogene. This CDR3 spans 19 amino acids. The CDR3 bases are TGTGCCAGCAGCCCGAGAGGGGGGCGGGGCACCCCTAGCTCCTACGAGCAGTACTTC. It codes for CASSPRGGRGTPSSYEQYF.

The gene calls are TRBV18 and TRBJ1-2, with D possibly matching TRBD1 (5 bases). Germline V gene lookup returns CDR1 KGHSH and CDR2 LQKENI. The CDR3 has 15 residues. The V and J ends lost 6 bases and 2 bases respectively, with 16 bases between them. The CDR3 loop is CASSYDSMGNYGYTF. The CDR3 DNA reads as TGTGCCAGCTCCTATGACAGCATGGGAAACTATGGCTACACCTTC.

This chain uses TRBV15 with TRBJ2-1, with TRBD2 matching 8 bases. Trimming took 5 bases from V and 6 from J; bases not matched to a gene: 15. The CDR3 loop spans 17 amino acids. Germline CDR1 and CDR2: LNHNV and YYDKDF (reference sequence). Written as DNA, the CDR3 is TGTGCCACCAGCCCCCCGCCGGGAGGGCAAAAGGGCAATGAGCAGTTCTTC. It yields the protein CATSPPPGGQKGNEQFF.

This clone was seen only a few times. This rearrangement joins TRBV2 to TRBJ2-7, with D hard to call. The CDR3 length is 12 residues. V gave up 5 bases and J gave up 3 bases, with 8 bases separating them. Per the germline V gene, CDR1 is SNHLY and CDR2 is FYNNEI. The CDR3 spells CASSKGLYEQYF. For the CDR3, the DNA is TGTGCCAGCAGTAAGGGTCTCTACGAGCAGTACTTC. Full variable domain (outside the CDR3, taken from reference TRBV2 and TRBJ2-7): EPEVTQTPSHQVTQMGQEVILRCVPISNHLYFYWYRQILGQKVEFLVSFYNNEISEKSEIFDDQFSVERPDGSNFTLKIRSTKLEDSAMYFCASSKGLYEQYFGPGTRLTVT.

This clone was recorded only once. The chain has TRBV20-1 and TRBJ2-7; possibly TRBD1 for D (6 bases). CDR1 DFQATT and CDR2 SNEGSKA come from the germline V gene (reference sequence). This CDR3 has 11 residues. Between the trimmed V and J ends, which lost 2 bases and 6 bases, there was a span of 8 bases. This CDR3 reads CSARQGIEQYF. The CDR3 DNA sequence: TGCAGTGCTAGACAGGGGATCGAGCAGTACTTC.

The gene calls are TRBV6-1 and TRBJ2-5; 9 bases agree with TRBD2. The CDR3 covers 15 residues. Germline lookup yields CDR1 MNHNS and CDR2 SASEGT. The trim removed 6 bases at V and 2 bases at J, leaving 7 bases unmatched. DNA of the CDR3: TGTGCCAGCAGCCTCGCGGGGGGGGGTCAAGAGACCCAGTACTTC. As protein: CASSLAGGGQETQYF.

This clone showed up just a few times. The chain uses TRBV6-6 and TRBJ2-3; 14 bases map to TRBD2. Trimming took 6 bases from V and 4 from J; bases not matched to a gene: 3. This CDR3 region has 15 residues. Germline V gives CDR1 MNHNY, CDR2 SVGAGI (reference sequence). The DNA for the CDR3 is TGTGCCAGCAGCCGGACTAGCGGGAGGTCAGATACGCAGTATTTT. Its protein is CASSRTSGRSDTQYF.

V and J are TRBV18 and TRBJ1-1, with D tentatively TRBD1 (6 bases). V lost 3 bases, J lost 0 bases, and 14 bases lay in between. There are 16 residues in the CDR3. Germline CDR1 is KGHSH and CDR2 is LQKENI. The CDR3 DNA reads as TGTGCCAGCTCACCCACGAGGACAGAGATGAACACTGAAGCTTTCTTT. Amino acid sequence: CASSPTRTEMNTEAFF.

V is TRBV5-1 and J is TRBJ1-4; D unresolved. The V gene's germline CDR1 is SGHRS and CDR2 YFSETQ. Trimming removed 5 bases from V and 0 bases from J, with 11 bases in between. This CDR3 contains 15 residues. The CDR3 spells CASRAPSSTNEKLFF. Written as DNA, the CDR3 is TGCGCCAGCAGGGCACCATCCTCAACTAATGAAAAACTGTTTTTT. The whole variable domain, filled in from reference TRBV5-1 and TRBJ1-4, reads KAGVTQTPRYLIKTRGQQVTLSCSPISGHRSVSWYQQTPGQGLQFLFEYFSETQRNKGNFPGRFSGRQFSNSRSEMNVSTLELGDSALYLCASRAPSSTNEKLFFGSGTQLSVL.

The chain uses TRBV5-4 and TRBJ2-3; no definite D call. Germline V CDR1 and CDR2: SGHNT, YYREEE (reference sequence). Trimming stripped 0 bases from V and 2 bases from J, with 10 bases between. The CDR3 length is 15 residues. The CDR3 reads CASSLGPSITDTQYF. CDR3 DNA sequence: TGTGCCAGCAGCTTGGGACCCTCCATCACAGATACGCAGTATTTT.

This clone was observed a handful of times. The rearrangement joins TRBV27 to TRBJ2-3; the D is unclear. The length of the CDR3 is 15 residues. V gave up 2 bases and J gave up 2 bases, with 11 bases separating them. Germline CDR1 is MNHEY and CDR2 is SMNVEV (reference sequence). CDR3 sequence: CASSLMGLPTDTQYF. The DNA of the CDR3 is TGTGCCAGCAGTTTAATGGGCCTCCCCACAGATACGCAGTATTTT.

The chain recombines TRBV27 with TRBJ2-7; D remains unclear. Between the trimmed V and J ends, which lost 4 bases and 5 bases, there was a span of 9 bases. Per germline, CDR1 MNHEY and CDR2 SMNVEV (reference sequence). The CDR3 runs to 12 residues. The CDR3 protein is CASSSDVDEQYF. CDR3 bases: TGTGCCAGCAGTTCGGACGTGGACGAGCAGTACTTC.

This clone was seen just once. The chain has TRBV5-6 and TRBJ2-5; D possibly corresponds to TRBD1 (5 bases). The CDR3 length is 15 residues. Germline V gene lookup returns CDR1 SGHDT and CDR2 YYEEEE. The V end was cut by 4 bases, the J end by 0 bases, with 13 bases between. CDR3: CASSIGAVYQETQYF. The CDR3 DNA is TGTGCCAGCAGCATTGGGGCGGTTTACCAAGAGACCCAGTACTTC.

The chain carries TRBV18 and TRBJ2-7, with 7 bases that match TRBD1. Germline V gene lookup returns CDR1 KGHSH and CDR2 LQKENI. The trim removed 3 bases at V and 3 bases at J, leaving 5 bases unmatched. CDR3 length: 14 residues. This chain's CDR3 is CASSPPGQSYEQYF. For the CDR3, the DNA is TGTGCCAGCTCACCCCCGGGACAGAGCTACGAGCAGTACTTC.

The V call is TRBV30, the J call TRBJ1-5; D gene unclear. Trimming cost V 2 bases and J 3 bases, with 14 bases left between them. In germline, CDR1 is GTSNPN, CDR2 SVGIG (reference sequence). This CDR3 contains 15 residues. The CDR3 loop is CAWSRQTVVNQPQHF. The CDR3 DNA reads TGTGCCTGGAGTCGCCAAACAGTCGTCAATCAGCCCCAGCATTTT. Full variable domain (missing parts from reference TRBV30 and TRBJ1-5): SQTIHQWPATLVQPVGSPLSLECTVEGTSNPNLYWYRQAAGRGLQLLFYSVGIGQISSEVPQNLSASRPQDRQFILSSKKLLLSDSGFYLCAWSRQTVVNQPQHFGDGTRLSIL.

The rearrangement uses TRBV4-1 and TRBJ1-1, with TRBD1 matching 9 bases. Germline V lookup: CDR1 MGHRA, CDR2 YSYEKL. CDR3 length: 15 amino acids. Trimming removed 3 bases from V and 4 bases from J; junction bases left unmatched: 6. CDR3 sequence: CASSQVPGQGTEAFF. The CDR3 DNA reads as TGCGCCAGCAGCCAGGTGCCGGGACAGGGCACTGAAGCTTTCTTT.

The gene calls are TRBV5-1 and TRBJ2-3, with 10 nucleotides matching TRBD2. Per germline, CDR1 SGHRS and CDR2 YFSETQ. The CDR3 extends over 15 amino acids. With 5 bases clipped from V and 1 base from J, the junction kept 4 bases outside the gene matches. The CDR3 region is CASRQLAGGTDTQYF. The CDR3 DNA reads TGCGCCAGCAGACAGCTAGCGGGGGGCACAGATACGCAGTATTTT. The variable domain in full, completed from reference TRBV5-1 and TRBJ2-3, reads KAGVTQTPRYLIKTRGQQVTLSCSPISGHRSVSWYQQTPGQGLQFLFEYFSETQRNKGNFPGRFSGRQFSNSRSEMNVSTLELGDSALYLCASRQLAGGTDTQYFGPGTRLTVL.

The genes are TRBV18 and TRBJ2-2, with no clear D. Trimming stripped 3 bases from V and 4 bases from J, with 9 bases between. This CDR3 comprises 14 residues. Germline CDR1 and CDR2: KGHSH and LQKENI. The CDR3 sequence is CASSPGPVTGELFF. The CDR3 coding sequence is TGTGCCAGCTCACCGGGTCCGGTCACCGGGGAGCTGTTTTTT.

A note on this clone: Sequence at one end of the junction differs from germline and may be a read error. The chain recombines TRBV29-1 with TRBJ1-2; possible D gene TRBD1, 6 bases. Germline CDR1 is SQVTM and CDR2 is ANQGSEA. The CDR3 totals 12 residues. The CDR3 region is CSVEGGAGGYTF. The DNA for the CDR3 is TGCAGCGTCGAAGGGGGGGCGGGGGGCTACACCTTC.

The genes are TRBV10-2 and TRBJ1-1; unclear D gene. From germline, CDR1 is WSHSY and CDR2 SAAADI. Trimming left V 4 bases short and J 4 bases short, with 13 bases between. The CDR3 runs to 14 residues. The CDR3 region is CASSGAERSTEAFF. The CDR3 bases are TGCGCCAGCAGTGGGGCGGAGAGATCCACTGAAGCTTTCTTT.

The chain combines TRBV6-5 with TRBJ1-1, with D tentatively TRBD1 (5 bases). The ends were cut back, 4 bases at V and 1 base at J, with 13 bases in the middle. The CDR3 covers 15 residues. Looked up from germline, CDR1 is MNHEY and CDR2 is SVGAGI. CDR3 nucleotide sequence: TGTGCCAGCAGTTCCCCGGGACCCCGGAACACTGAAGCTTTCTTT. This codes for CASSSPGPRNTEAFF.

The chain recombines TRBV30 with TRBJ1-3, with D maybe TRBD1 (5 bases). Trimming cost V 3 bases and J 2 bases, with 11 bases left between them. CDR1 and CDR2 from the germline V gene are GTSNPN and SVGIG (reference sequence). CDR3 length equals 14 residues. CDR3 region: CAWRALGPGNTIYF. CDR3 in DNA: TGTGCCTGGAGGGCCCTGGGGCCTGGAAACACCATATATTTT.

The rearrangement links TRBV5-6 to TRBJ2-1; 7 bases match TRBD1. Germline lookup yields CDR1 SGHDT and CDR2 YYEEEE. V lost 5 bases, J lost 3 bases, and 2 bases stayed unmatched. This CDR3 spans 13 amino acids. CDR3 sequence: CASRGQDYNEQFF. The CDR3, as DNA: TGTGCCAGCAGAGGACAGGACTACAATGAGCAGTTCTTC.

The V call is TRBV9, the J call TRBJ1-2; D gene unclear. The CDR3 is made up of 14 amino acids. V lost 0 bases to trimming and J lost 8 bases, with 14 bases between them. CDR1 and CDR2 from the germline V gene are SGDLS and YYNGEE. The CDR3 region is CASSVGAAARGYTF. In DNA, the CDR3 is TGTGCCAGCAGCGTAGGGGCAGCGGCACGGGGCTACACCTTC.

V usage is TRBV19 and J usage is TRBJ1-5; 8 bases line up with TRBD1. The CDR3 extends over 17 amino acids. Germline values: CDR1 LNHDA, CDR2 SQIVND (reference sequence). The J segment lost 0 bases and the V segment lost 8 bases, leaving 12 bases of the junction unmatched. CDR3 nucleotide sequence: TGTGCCAGTTCAAAAGGGGGCAGGGGGCTTAGCAATCAGCCCCAGCATTTT. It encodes CASSKGGRGLSNQPQHF. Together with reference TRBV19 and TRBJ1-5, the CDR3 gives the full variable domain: DGGITQSPKYLFRKEGQNVTLSCEQNLNHDAMYWYRQDPGQGLRLIYYSQIVNDFQKGDIAEGYSVSREKKESFPLTVTSAQKNPTAFYLCASSKGGRGLSNQPQHFGDGTRLSIL.

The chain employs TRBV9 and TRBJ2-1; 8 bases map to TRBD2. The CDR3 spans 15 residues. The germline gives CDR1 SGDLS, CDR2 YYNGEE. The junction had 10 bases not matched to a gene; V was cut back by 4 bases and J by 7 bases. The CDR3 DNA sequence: TGTGCCAGCAGCCCTCGTAGCGGGGCAGGTAATGAGCAGTTCTTC. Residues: CASSPRSGAGNEQFF.

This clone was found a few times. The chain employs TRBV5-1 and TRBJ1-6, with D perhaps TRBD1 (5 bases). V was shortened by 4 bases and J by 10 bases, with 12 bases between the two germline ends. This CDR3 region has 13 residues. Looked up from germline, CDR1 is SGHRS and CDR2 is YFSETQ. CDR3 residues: CASSDSEGSPLHF. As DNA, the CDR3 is TGCGCCAGCAGCGACTCGGAGGGGTCACCCCTCCACTTT.

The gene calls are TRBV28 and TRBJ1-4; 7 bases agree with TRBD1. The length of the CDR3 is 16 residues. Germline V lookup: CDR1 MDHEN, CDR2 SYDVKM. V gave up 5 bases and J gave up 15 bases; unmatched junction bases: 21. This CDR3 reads CASSPGDSRGGRRVFF. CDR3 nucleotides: TGTGCCAGCAGTCCTGGGGACAGTCGGGGGGGGCGGCGGGTGTTTTTT.